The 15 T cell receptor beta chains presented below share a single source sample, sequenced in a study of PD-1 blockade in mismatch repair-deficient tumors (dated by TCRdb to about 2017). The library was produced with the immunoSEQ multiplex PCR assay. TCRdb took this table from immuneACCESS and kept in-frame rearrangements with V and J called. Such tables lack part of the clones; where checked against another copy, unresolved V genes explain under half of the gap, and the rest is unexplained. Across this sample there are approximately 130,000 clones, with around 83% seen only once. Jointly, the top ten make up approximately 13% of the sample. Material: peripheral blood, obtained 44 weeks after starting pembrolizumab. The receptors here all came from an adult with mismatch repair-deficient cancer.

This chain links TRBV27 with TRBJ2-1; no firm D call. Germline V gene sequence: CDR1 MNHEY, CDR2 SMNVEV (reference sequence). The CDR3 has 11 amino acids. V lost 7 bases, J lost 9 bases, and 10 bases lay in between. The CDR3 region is CASTLDGEQFF. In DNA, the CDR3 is TGTGCCAGCACCCTCGATGGTGAGCAGTTCTTC.

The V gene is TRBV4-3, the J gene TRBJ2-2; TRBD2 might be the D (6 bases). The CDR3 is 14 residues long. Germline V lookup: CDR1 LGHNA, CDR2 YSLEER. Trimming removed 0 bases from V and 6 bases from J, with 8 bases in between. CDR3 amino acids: CASSQDWGAGELFF. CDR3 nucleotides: TGCGCCAGCAGCCAAGATTGGGGGGCCGGGGAGCTGTTTTTT.

DNA of the CDR3: TGCAGCGCTTTGGGACAGAAAGAGACCCAGTACTTC. Its protein is CSALGQKETQYF. The gene calls are TRBV29-1 and TRBJ2-5; TRBD1 aligns across 7 bases. Trimming removed 7 bases from V and 3 bases from J; junction bases left unmatched: 5. Per germline, CDR1 SQVTM and CDR2 ANQGSEA. CDR3 length: 12 residues.

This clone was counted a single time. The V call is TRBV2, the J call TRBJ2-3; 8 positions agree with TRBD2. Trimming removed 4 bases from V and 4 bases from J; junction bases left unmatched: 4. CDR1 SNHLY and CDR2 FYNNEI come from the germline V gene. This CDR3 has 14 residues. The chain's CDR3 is CASSVAGGSDTQYF. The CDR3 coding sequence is TGTGCCAGCAGTGTGGCGGGAGGTTCAGATACGCAGTATTTT.

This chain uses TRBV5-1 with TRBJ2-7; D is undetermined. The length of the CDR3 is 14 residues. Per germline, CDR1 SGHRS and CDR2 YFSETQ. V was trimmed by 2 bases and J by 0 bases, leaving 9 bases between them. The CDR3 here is CASSFTFDSYEQYF. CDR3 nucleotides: TGCGCCAGCAGCTTCACATTTGACTCCTACGAGCAGTACTTC. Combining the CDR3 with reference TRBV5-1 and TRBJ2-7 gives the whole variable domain KAGVTQTPRYLIKTRGQQVTLSCSPISGHRSVSWYQQTPGQGLQFLFEYFSETQRNKGNFPGRFSGRQFSNSRSEMNVSTLELGDSALYLCASSFTFDSYEQYFGPGTRLTVT.

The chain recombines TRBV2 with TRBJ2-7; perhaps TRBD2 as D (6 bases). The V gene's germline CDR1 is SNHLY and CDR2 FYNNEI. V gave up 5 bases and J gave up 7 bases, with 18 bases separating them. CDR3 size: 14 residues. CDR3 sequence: CASSNRDFLSEQYF. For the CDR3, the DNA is TGTGCCAGCAGTAACCGGGACTTCCTCTCGGAGCAGTACTTC.

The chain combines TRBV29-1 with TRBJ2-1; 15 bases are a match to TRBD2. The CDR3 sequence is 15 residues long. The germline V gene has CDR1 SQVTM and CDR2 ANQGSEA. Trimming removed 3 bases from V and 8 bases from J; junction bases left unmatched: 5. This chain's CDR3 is CSVEKGLAGGYEQFF. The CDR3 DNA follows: TGCAGCGTTGAGAAGGGACTAGCGGGAGGCTATGAGCAGTTCTTC.

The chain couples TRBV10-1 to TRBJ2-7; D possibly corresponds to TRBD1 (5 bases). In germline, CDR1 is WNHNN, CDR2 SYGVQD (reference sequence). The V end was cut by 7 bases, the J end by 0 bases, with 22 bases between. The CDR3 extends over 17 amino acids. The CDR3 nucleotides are TGCGCCAGCACACGCGCCATCAGGGCTTCGAGCTCCTACGAGCAGTACTTC. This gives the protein CASTRAIRASSSYEQYF.

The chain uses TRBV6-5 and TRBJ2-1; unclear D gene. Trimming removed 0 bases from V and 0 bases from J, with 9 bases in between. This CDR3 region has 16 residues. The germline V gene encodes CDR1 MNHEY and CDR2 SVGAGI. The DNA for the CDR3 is TGTGCCAGCAGTTACTCGATTTCCAGCTCCTACAATGAGCAGTTCTTC. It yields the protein CASSYSISSSYNEQFF.

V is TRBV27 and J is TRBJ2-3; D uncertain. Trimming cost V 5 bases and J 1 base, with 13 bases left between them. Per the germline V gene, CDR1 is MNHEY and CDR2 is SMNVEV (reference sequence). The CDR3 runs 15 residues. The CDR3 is CASSLQNPGTDTQYF. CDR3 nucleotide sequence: TGTGCCAGCAGTCTGCAAAACCCCGGCACAGATACGCAGTATTTT.

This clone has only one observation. The CDR3 is CASSSSGGPARTDTQYF. The CDR3 DNA sequence: TGTGCCAGCAGCTCTAGCGGGGGACCGGCCCGCACAGATACGCAGTATTTT. The gene calls are TRBV11-3 and TRBJ2-3, with 10 bases lining up with TRBD2. The CDR3 spans 17 residues. The ends lost 4 bases at V and 1 base at J; junction bases unmatched: 8. CDR1 is SGHNT and CDR2 is YENEEA in the germline V gene.

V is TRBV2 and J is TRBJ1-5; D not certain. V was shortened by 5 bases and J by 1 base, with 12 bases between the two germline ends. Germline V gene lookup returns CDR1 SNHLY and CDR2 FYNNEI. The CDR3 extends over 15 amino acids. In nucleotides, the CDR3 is TGTGCCAGCAGTAGAACGGGAGCCAGCAATCAGCCCCAGCATTTT. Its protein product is CASSRTGASNQPQHF.

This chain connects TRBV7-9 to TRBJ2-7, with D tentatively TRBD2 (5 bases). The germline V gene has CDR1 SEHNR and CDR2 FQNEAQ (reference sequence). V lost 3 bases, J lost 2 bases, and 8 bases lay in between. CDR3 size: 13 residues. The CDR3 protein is CASSFPGTYEQYF. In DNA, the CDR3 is TGTGCCAGCAGCTTTCCGGGAACCTACGAGCAGTACTTC.

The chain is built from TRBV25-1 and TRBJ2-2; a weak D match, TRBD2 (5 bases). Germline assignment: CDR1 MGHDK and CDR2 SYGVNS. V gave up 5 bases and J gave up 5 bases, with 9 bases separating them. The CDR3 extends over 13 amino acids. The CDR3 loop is CASSSRGTGELFF. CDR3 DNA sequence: TGTGCCAGCAGTAGTCGAGGGACCGGGGAGCTGTTTTTT.

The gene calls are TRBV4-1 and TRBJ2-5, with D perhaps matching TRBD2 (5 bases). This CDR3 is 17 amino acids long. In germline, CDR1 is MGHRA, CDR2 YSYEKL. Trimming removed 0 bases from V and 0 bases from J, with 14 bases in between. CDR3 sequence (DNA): TGCGCCAGCAGCCAAGAACGGCTTAGTAGCGACCAAGAGACCCAGTACTTC. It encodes CASSQERLSSDQETQYF.